The 14 T cell receptor beta chains presented below share a single source sample, sequenced in a study of blood T cell repertoires in COVID-19. Sequenced by immunoSEQ multiplex PCR; TCRdb stores in-frame clones only, minus some. Of 100,000 or so clones detected, roughly 87% appear once; the ten largest clones hold roughly 7.4%. Source material: peripheral blood. The receptor set was obtained from a man aged 30 to 39 in a cohort sampled during active COVID-19.

This sequence joins TRBV3-1 (or the pseudogene TRBV3-2) and TRBJ1-6; 9 bases match TRBD1. With V trimmed by 4 bases and J by 7 bases, 5 bases remained unmatched. Germline V CDR1 and CDR2: LGHDT, YNNKEL (reference sequence). The CDR3 totals 15 residues. The CDR3, as DNA: TGTGCCAGCAGCCCGGGACAGGGAAAGAATTCACCCCTCCACTTT. This gives the protein CASSPGQGKNSPLHF.

The chain recombines TRBV6-1 with TRBJ1-1; 7 nucleotides match TRBD1. This CDR3 spans 12 amino acids. V gave up 2 bases and J gave up 11 bases; unmatched junction bases: 5. Germline CDR1 reads MNHNS; CDR2 reads SASEGT. As DNA, the CDR3 is TGTGCCAGCAGTGAACTGGACAGGTGGGCTTTCTTT. This sequence encodes CASSELDRWAFF.

J is TRBJ2-3 and V is TRBV7-3, with TRBD2 matching over 8 bases. The CDR3 covers 17 residues. V lost 0 bases and J lost 1; bases outside the gene matches: 6. Germline CDR1 and CDR2: SGHTA and FQGTGA. DNA for the CDR3: TGTGCCAGCAGCTTAACGCGCGGGCGGGGGGGCACAGATACGCAGTATTTT. This gives the protein CASSLTRGRGGTDTQYF.

This rearrangement joins TRBV7-2 to TRBJ2-1; a weak D match, TRBD2 (6 bases). Trimming removed 1 base from V and 7 bases from J, with 17 bases in between. Germline CDR1 reads SGHTA; CDR2 reads FQGNSA. CDR3 size: 16 residues. The CDR3 spells CASSLDSGLKGNEQFF. The CDR3 DNA reads TGTGCCAGCAGCTTAGATTCGGGACTTAAGGGGAATGAGCAGTTCTTC.

V usage is TRBV7-2 and J usage is TRBJ2-3; D gene unclear. Germline V CDR1 and CDR2: SGHTA, FQGNSA. The germline V and J ends were trimmed by 5 bases and 8 bases, with 11 bases remaining between them. The CDR3 is made up of 12 amino acids. CDR3: CASSLRDTTQYF. DNA for the CDR3: TGTGCCAGCAGCCTTCGAGATACTACGCAGTATTTT. Full variable domain (missing parts from reference TRBV7-2 and TRBJ2-3): GAGVSQSPSNKVTEKGKDVELRCDPISGHTALYWYRQSLGQGLEFLIYFQGNSAPDKSGLPSDRFSAERTGGSVSTLTIQRTQQEDSAVYLCASSLRDTTQYFGPGTRLTVL.

V and J are TRBV19 and TRBJ1-2; 10 nucleotides match TRBD1. There are 15 residues in the CDR3. Losses at the gene ends were 3 bases for V and 7 bases for J; bases not matched to a gene: 8. The germline V gene has CDR1 LNHDA and CDR2 SQIVND (reference sequence). The DNA of the CDR3 is TGTGCCAGTAGTATTCAGACAGGGGGCGCGCGTGGCTACACCTTC. Protein: CASSIQTGGARGYTF.

This clone was seen a handful of times. The V and J genes are TRBV7-5 and TRBJ1-5; the table's D call, TRBD1, was not checked against the DNA. TRBV7-5 is a pseudogene. This CDR3 comprises 15 residues. DNA for the CDR3: TGTGTCAGAAGCTTACTGGACAGGGGGGCTCAGCCCCAGCATTTT. It codes for CVRSLLDRGAQPQHF.

The chain recombines TRBV11-1 with TRBJ1-1; maybe TRBD1 (6 bases). This CDR3 has 14 amino acids. CDR1 and CDR2 (germline): SGHAT, FQDESV (reference sequence). Deletions cut 3 bases from V and 1 base from J, with 9 bases between. The CDR3 DNA reads as TGTGCCAGCAGCTTCAACAGGGCGAACACTGAAGCTTTCTTT. Translation gives CASSFNRANTEAFF.

The CDR3 DNA reads TGTGCCAGCTCTACGTACGGACAGGGAGGAAATTCACCCCTCCACTTT. Protein sequence: CASSTYGQGGNSPLHF. V usage is TRBV18 and J usage is TRBJ1-6, with 8 bases identical to TRBD1. Germline loops: CDR1 KGHSH, CDR2 LQKENI. The CDR3 runs 16 residues. The V segment lost 6 bases and the J segment 7 bases; nucleotides outside the gene matches: 11.

This chain links TRBV6-1 with TRBJ1-6; the D gene is possibly TRBD1 (5 bases). The V end lost 2 bases, the J end lost 10 bases, and 9 bases lay between the germline ends. There are 13 residues in the CDR3. Germline CDR1 and CDR2: MNHNS and SASEGT. CDR3 region: CASSENQGSPLHF. In DNA, the CDR3 is TGTGCCAGCAGTGAAAACCAGGGCTCACCCCTCCACTTT.

This clone appeared once. J is TRBJ2-5 and V is TRBV11-2; 7 bases line up with TRBD1. Germline loops: CDR1 SGHAT, CDR2 FQNNGV. The CDR3 is made up of 15 amino acids. Trimming at V came to 5 bases and at J to 2 bases, leaving 8 bases not matched to a gene. The CDR3 reads CASSRGDRDQETQYF. The CDR3 nucleotides read TGTGCCAGCAGCCGGGGTGACAGGGATCAAGAGACCCAGTACTTC.

The gene calls are TRBV5-8 and TRBJ2-7; D is uncertain. Trimming cost V 1 base and J 3 bases, with 5 bases left between them. CDR1 and CDR2 from the germline V gene are SGHTS and YDEGEE. The CDR3 covers 12 residues. CDR3 loop: CASSLSLYEQYF. Here the CDR3 DNA reads TGTGCCAGCAGCTTGTCTCTCTACGAGCAGTACTTC. The complete variable domain, with remaining parts taken from reference TRBV5-8 and TRBJ2-7, reads EAGVTQSPTHLIKTRGQQATLRCSPISGHTSVYWYQQALGLGLQFLLWYDEGEERNRGNFPPRFSGRQFPNYSSELNVNALELEDSALYLCASSLSLYEQYFGPGTRLTVT.

J is TRBJ2-1 and V is TRBV3-1 (or the pseudogene TRBV3-2); D is unresolved. Between the trimmed V and J ends, which lost 0 bases and 3 bases, there was a span of 6 bases. The CDR3 has 14 amino acids. Germline CDR1 LGHDT, CDR2 YNNKEL (reference sequence). CDR3 residues: CASSQEGLYNEQFF. CDR3 DNA sequence: TGTGCCAGCAGCCAAGAGGGCCTCTACAATGAGCAGTTCTTC.

The CDR3 loop reads CASSLTGTGTDTQYF. CDR3 in DNA: TGCGCCAGCAGCTTGACCGGGACAGGGACAGATACGCAGTATTTT. The chain uses TRBV5-1 and TRBJ2-3, with 9 bases that match TRBD1. This CDR3 comprises 15 residues. The J segment lost 3 bases and the V segment lost 1 base, leaving 3 bases of the junction unmatched. Looked up from germline, CDR1 is SGHRS and CDR2 is YFSETQ.